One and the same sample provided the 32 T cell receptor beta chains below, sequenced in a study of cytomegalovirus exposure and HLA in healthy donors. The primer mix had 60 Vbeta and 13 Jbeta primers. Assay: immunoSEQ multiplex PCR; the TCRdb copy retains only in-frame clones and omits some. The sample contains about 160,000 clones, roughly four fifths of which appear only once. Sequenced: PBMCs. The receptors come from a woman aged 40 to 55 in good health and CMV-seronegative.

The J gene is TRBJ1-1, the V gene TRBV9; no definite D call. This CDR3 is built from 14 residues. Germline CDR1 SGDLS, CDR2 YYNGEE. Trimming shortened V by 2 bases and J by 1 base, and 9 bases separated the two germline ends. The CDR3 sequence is CASSVQVSNTEAFF. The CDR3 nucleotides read TGTGCCAGCAGCGTTCAGGTGTCGAACACTGAAGCTTTCTTT. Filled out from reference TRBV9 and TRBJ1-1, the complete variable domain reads DSGVTQTPKHLITATGQRVTLRCSPRSGDLSVYWYQQSLDQGLQFLIQYYNGEERAKGNILERFSAQQFPDLHSELNLSSLELGDSALYFCASSVQVSNTEAFFGQGTRLTVV.

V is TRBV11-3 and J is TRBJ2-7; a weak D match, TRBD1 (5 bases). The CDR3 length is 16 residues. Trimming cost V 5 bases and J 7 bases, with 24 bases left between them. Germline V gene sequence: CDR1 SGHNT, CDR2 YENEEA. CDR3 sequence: CASSQMSPAGMREQYF. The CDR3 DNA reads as TGTGCCAGCAGCCAAATGTCCCCGGCAGGGATGAGGGAGCAGTACTTC.

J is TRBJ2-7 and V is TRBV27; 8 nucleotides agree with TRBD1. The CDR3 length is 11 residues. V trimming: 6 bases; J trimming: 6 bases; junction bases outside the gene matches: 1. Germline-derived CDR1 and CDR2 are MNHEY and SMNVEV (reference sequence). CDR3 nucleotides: TGTGCCAGCAGCGACAGGGGCGAGCAGTACTTC. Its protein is CASSDRGEQYF.

The CDR3 reads CASSPRSGLSYNEQFF. The CDR3 nucleotides read TGTGCCAGCAGCCCGCGTAGCGGGCTCAGTTACAATGAGCAGTTCTTC. The V gene is TRBV7-2, the J gene TRBJ2-1, with 7 positions matching TRBD2. The V and J ends lost 5 bases and 4 bases, in that order; junction bases with no gene match: 11. This CDR3 comprises 16 residues. The germline CDR1 and CDR2 sequences are SGHTA and FQGNSA.

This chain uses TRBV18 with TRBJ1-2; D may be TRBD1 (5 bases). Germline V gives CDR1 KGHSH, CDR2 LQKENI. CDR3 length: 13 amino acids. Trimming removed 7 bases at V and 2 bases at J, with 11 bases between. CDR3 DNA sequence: TGTGCCAGCTACGCCCAGGGCAACTATGGCTACACCTTC. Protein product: CASYAQGNYGYTF.

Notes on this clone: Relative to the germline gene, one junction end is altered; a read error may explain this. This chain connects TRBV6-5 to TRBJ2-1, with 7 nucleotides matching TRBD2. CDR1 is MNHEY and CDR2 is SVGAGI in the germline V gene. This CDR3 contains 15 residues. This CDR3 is CAGSYRAGAHNEQFF. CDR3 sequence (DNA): TGTGCCGGCAGTTACCGGGCGGGAGCCCACAATGAGCAGTTCTTC.

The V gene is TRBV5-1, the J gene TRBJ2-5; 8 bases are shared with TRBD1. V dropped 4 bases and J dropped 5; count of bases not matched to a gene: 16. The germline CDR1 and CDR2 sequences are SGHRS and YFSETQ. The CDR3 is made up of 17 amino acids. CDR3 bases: TGCGCCAGCAGCCTAACCCCGCCTACAGGGGGTCTGGAGACCCAGTACTTC. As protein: CASSLTPPTGGLETQYF. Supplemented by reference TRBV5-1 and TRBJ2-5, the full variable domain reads KAGVTQTPRYLIKTRGQQVTLSCSPISGHRSVSWYQQTPGQGLQFLFEYFSETQRNKGNFPGRFSGRQFSNSRSEMNVSTLELGDSALYLCASSLTPPTGGLETQYFGPGTRLLVL.

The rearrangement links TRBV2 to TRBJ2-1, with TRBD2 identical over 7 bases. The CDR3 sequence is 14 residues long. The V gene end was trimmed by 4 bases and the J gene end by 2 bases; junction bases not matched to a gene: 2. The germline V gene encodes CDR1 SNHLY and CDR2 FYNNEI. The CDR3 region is CASSGTSAYNEQFF. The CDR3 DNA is TGTGCCAGCAGTGGTACTAGCGCCTACAATGAGCAGTTCTTC.

CDR3 sequence: CASSLRDRESGGYTF. The CDR3 nucleotides read TGTGCCAGCAGCCTCCGGGACAGGGAATCTGGTGGCTACACCTTC. The chain has TRBV28 and TRBJ1-2; 9 bases match TRBD1. The germline V gene encodes CDR1 MDHEN and CDR2 SYDVKM. With V trimmed by 6 bases and J by 7 bases, 12 bases remained unmatched. This CDR3 has 15 amino acids.

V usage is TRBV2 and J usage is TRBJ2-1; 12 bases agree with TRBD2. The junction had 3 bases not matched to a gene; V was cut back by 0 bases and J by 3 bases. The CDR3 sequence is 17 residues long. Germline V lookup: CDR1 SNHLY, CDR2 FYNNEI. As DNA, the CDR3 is TGTGCCAGCAGTGAAGCGACTAGCGGGAGCCACTACAATGAGCAGTTCTTC. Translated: CASSEATSGSHYNEQFF.

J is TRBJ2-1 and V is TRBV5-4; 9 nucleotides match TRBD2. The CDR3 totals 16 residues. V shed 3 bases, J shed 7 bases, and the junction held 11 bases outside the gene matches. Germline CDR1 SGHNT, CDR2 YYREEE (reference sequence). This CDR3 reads CASSWGAGGPLNEQFF. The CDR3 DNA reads TGTGCCAGCAGCTGGGGGGCGGGAGGGCCGTTAAATGAGCAGTTCTTC.

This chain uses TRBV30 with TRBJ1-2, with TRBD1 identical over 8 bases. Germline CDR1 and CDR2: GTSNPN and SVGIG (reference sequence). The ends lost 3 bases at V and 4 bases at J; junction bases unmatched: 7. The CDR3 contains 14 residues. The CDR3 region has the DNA TGTGCCTGGAGCCCGGACAGGGAAACCTATGGCTACACCTTC. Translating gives CAWSPDRETYGYTF.

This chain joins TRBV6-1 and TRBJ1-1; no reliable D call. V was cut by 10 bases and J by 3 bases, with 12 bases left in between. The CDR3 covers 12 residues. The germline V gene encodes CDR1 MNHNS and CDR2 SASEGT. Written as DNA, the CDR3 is TGTGCCACCTCTAGCGGGTACACTGAAGCTTTCTTT. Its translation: CATSSGYTEAFF.

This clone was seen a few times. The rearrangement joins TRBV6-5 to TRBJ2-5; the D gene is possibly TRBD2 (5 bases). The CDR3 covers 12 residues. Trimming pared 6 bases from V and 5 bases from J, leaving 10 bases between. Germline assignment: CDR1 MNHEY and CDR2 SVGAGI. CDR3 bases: TGTGCCAGCAGACGGACGGGGGAGACCCAGTACTTC. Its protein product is CASRRTGETQYF.

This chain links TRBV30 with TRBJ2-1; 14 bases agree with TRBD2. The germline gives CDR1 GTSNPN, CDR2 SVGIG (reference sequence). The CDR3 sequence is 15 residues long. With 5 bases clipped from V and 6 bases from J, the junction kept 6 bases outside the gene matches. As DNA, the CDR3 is TGTGCCTGGCTGGGACTAGCGGGAGCCTTCAATGAGCAGTTCTTC. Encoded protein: CAWLGLAGAFNEQFF.

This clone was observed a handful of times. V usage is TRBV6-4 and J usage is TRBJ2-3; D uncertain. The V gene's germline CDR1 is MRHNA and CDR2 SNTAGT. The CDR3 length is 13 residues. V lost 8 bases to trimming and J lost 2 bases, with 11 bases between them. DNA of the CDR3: TGTGCCAGCTTAGATCCCCACACAGATACGCAGTATTTT. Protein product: CASLDPHTDTQYF.

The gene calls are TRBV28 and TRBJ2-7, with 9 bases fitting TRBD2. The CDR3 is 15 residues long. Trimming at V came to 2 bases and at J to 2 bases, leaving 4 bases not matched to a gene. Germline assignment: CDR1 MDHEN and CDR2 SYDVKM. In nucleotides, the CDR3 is TGTGCCAGCAGTTTACCGACTAGCGGCCCCTACGAGCAGTACTTC. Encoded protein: CASSLPTSGPYEQYF.

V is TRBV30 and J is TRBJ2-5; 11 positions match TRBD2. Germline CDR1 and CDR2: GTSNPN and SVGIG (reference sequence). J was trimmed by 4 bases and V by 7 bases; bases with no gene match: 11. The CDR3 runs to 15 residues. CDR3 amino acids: CAFLNSSGRRETQYF. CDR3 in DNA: TGTGCCTTCCTGAATTCTAGCGGGAGGCGAGAGACCCAGTACTTC.

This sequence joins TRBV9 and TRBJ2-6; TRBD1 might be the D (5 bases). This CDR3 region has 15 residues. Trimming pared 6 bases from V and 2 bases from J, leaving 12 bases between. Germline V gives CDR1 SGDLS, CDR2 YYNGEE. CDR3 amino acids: CASNSDRTGANVLTF. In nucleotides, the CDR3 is TGTGCCAGCAACTCCGACAGAACTGGGGCCAACGTCCTGACTTTC.

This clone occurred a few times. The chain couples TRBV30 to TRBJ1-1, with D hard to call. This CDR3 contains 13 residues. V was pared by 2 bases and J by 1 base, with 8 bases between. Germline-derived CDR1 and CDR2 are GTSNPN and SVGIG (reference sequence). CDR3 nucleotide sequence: TGTGCCTGGAGTTTGGCAGGGAACACTGAAGCTTTCTTT. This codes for CAWSLAGNTEAFF.

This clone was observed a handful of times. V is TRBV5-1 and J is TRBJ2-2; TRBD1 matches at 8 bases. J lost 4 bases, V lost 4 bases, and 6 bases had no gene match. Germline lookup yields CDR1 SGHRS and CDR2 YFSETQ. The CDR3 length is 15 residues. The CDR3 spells CASSDGQGGTGELFF. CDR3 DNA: TGCGCCAGCAGCGACGGACAGGGTGGCACCGGGGAGCTGTTTTTT.

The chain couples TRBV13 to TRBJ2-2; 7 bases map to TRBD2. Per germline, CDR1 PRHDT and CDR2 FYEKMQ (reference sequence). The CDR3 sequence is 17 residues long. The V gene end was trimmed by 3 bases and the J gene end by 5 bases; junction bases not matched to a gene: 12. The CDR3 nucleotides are TGTGCCAGCAGCTTGGTTGGCGGGAGCGGAGTAACCGGGGAGCTGTTTTTT. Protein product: CASSLVGGSGVTGELFF.

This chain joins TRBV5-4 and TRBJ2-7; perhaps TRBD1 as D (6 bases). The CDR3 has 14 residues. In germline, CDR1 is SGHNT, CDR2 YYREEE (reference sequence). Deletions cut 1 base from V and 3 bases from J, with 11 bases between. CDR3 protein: CASSLSGTNYEQYF. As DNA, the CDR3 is TGTGCCAGCAGCTTGTCCGGGACAAACTACGAGCAGTACTTC.

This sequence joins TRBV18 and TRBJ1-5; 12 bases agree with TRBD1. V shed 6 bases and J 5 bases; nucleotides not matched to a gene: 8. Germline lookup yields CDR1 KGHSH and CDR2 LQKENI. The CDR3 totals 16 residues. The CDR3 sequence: CASSPGQGASDQPQHF. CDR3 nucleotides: TGTGCCAGCTCCCCGGGACAGGGGGCGTCGGATCAGCCCCAGCATTTT.

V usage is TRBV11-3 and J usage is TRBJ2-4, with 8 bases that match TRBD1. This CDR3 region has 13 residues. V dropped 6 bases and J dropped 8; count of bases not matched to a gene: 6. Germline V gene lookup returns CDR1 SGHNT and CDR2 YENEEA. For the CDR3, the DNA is TGTGCCAGCAGTTCCGACAGGGGTGACATTCAGTACTTC. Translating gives CASSSDRGDIQYF.

The CDR3, as DNA: TGTGCCAGCAGTTTAAGGGCAGGGGGGTCCGGAAACACCATATATTTT. Encoded protein: CASSLRAGGSGNTIYF. The chain has TRBV28 and TRBJ1-3; 7 nucleotides match TRBD1. Germline V gene lookup returns CDR1 MDHEN and CDR2 SYDVKM. V dropped 2 bases and J dropped 4; count of bases not matched to a gene: 8. The CDR3 extends over 16 amino acids. Looking up the rest from reference TRBV28 and TRBJ1-3 gives the full variable domain: DVKVTQSSRYLVKRTGEKVFLECVQDMDHENMFWYRQDPGLGLRLIYFSYDVKMKEKGDIPEGYSVSREKKERFSLILESASTNQTSMYLCASSLRAGGSGNTIYFGEGSWLTVV.

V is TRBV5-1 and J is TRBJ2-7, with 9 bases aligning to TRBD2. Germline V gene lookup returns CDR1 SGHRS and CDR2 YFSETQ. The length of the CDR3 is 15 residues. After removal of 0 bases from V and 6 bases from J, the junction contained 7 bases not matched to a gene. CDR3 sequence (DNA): TGCGCCAGCAGCTTGGCTAGCGGGACCCTCTCCGAGCAGTACTTC. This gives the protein CASSLASGTLSEQYF.

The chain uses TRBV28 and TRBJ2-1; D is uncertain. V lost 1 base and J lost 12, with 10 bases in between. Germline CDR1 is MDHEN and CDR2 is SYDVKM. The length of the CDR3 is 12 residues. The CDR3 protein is CASSLSRPMQFF. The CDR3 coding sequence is TGTGCCAGCAGTTTATCCAGGCCTATGCAGTTCTTC.

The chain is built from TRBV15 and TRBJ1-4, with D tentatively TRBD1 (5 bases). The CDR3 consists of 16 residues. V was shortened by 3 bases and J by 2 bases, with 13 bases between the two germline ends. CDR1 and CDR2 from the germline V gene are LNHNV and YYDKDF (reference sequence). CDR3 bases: TGTGCCACCAGCAGTGCCCGGGGGGAGACTAATGAAAAACTGTTTTTT. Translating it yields CATSSARGETNEKLFF.

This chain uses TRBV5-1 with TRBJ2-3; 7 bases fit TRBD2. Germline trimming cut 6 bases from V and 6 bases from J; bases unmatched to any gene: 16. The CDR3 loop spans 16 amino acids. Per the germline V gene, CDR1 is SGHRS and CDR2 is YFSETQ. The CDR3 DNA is TGCGCCAGCAAAAGGACTACGGCGGGAGTAGCGGATACGCAGTATTTT. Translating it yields CASKRTTAGVADTQYF.

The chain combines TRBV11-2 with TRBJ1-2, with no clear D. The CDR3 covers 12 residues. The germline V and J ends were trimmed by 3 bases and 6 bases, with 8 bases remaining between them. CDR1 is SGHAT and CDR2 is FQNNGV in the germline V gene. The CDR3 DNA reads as TGTGCCAGCAGCTTGGGGAGGGATGGCTACACCTTC. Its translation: CASSLGRDGYTF. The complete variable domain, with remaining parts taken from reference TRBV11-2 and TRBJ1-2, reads EAGVAQSPRYKIIEKRQSVAFWCNPISGHATLYWYQQILGQGPKLLIQFQNNGVVDDSQLPKDRFSAERLKGVDSTLKIQPAKLEDSAVYLCASSLGRDGYTFGSGTRLTVV.

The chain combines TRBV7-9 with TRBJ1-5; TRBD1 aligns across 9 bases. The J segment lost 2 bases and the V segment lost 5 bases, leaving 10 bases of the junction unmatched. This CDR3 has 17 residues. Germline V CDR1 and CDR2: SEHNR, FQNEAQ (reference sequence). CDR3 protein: CASSPDDRGNRNQPQHF. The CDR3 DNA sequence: TGTGCCAGCAGCCCAGACGACAGGGGGAATCGCAATCAGCCCCAGCATTTT.